This paragraph reports one T cell receptor beta chain. The antigen remains undetermined. This sample includes further DNA sequences coding for the same CDR3. This entry comes from a study of CD8+ T cells in alopecia areata. Study context: Tofacitinib ran for 6 to 18 months before 6 months off drug.

Documented treatment: oral pan-JAK inhibitor, 5-10 mg twice daily. Peripheral blood and lesional scalp punch biopsies were taken from alopecia areata patients. Germline V gene lookup returns CDR1 MGHRA and CDR2 YSYEKL. The germline V and J ends were trimmed by 1 base and 3 bases, with 4 bases remaining between them. CDR3 length: 13 residues. Study-level results: An increase in clonality over normal scalp was evident in lesional scalp, especially alopecia totalis/universalis. It was less clear whether patients shared TCRs than it was in mice, possibly because of HLA.

The authors extracted RNA and reverse transcribed it into cDNA as the sequencing template. Using immunoSEQ multiplex PCR, the repertoire was profiled, and TCRdb retains in-frame clones only, with some absent. The table has approximately 150,000 clones, 86% seen once. The rearrangement joins TRBV4-1 to TRBJ2-1; the D is unclear. The sequencing used CD8+ T cells sorted from blood, collected at week 4, from a patient treated with tofacitinib. The sequence was collected from a human donor with alopecia areata. DNA for the CDR3: TGCGCCAGCAGCCAAGGGGGCTACAATGAGCAGTTCTTC. Encoded protein: CASSQGGYNEQFF.